This paragraph covers one TCR beta chain sequence. The sample originates from a study of T cell changes during pregnancy in multiple sclerosis. The germline CDR1 and CDR2 sequences are SEHNR and FQNEAQ (reference sequence). This CDR3 is 15 amino acids long. V trimming: 1 base; J trimming: 0 bases; junction bases outside the gene matches: 2. Some clones are missing from TCRdb's copy, which holds only in-frame ones; the method was immunoSEQ multiplex PCR. Here the sample spans tens of thousands of clones, about 90% being singletons. The sample was CD4+ T cells from peripheral blood mononuclear cells, taken before pregnancy. The sequence was obtained from a female donor with multiple sclerosis, enrolled in a pregnancy study. V is TRBV7-9 and J is TRBJ1-1; 7 bases fit TRBD1. The DNA of the CDR3 is TGTGCCAGCAGCTTAGAGGGACAGATGAACACTGAAGCTTTCTTT. Amino acid sequence: CASSLEGQMNTEAFF.